Listed here are 10 T cell receptor beta chains from one sample, sequenced in a study of blood T cell repertoires in COVID-19. Sequencing used immunoSEQ multiplex PCR; TCRdb keeps in-frame clones, though not all of them. Counted here are about 110,000 clones, more than 65% occurring once; the ten biggest clones make up about 4.1%. Source material: peripheral blood. The receptors come from an elderly woman with acute or convalescent COVID-19.

V is TRBV9 and J is TRBJ2-3, with D perhaps TRBD2 (6 bases). The CDR3 runs to 14 residues. Germline assignment: CDR1 SGDLS and CDR2 YYNGEE. The V end was cut by 3 bases, the J end by 2 bases, with 10 bases between. The CDR3 DNA sequence: TGTGCCAGCAGCGGGGACTCGAACACAGATACGCAGTATTTT. Encoded protein: CASSGDSNTDTQYF.

This clone was observed a handful of times. This chain uses TRBV29-1 with TRBJ1-2; the D gene is possibly TRBD1 (6 bases). With 5 bases removed from V and 5 bases from J, the gap between germline ends came to 9 bases. Germline lookup yields CDR1 SQVTM and CDR2 ANQGSEA. There are 11 residues in the CDR3. The chain's CDR3 is CSVRQAYGYTF. In DNA form, the CDR3 reads TGCAGCGTTCGACAGGCTTATGGCTACACCTTC.

V is TRBV7-2 and J is TRBJ2-7, with 9 bases matching TRBD2. The CDR3 has 15 amino acids. Per the germline V gene, CDR1 is SGHTA and CDR2 is FQGNSA. J gave up 7 bases and V 0 bases, and 7 bases lay outside the gene matches. The CDR3 DNA is TGTGCCAGCAGCTTAGCGCTTAGCGGGAGAATGGAGCAGTACTTC. As protein: CASSLALSGRMEQYF.

CDR3 DNA: TGCGCCAGCAGCTTGGAGACAGGTTTGGGCACTGAAGCTTTCTTT. It yields the protein CASSLETGLGTEAFF. The chain employs TRBV5-1 and TRBJ1-1; TRBD1 is a possible D gene (6 bases). This CDR3 comprises 15 residues. V was shortened by 0 bases and J by 4 bases, with 13 bases between the two germline ends. Germline V gene lookup returns CDR1 SGHRS and CDR2 YFSETQ.

This clone was seen a few times. The V call is TRBV12-3 or TRBV12-4, the J call TRBJ1-2; D is perhaps TRBD1 (5 bases). The CDR3 has 13 amino acids. V lost 1 base to trimming and J lost 7 bases, with 10 bases between them. The CDR3 DNA sequence: TGTGCCAGCAGTTTAGGGCAGGGCGGTGGCTACACCTTC. Protein sequence: CASSLGQGGGYTF.

On this clone: The junction shows a germline mismatch at one end, possibly a read error. J is TRBJ2-5 and V is TRBV12-5; the match to TRBD2 covers 9 bases. CDR3 length: 18 amino acids. CDR1 and CDR2 (germline): LGHNT, FRNRAP. The CDR3 bases are TGTGCTTGTGGTTTGGTTTGCCCCGCGGGGGGGGGCTGGGAGACCCAGTACTTC. Residues: CACGLVCPAGGGWETQYF.

The gene calls are TRBV12-3 or TRBV12-4 and TRBJ2-5; D may be TRBD1 (6 bases). With 1 base removed from V and 3 bases from J, the gap between germline ends came to 6 bases. CDR3 length: 13 residues. DNA of the CDR3: TGTGCCAGCAGTTTAGGGACAGAAGAGACCCAGTACTTC. Its translation is CASSLGTEETQYF.

In this sample, this clone turned up a few times. The chain has TRBV5-1 and TRBJ1-6; 7 nucleotides agree with TRBD1. The CDR3 loop spans 16 amino acids. CDR1 SGHRS and CDR2 YFSETQ come from the germline V gene. With 4 bases clipped from V and 10 bases from J, the junction kept 14 bases outside the gene matches. The CDR3 loop reads CASSATPGQMGSPLHF. CDR3 nucleotides: TGCGCCAGCAGCGCAACCCCGGGACAGATGGGGTCACCCCTCCACTTT.

Worth noting for this clone: An end of the junction differs from the germline gene, which may be a read error. The V gene is TRBV7-7, the J gene TRBJ2-1; 13 bases are a match to TRBD2. Germline assignment: CDR1 SSHAT and CDR2 FNYEAQ (reference sequence). The CDR3 extends over 16 amino acids. CDR3 DNA: TGTGCTAGCAGCCCGTCACTAGCGGGGGGGTACAATGAGCAGTTCTTC. It is translated as CASSPSLAGGYNEQFF.

The V gene is TRBV7-9, the J gene TRBJ1-2; TRBD1 is a possible D gene (6 bases). Per germline, CDR1 SEHNR and CDR2 FQNEAQ (reference sequence). The length of the CDR3 is 14 residues. The germline V and J ends were trimmed by 4 bases and 2 bases, with 11 bases remaining between them. This CDR3 reads CASSSQGENYGYTF. The CDR3 DNA reads as TGTGCCAGCAGCTCACAGGGTGAGAACTATGGCTACACCTTC.